This paragraph covers one T cell receptor (beta chain) sequence. The data were taken from a study of PD-1 blockade in classical Hodgkin lymphoma. Study context: Nivolumab was administered to patients intravenously at 3 mg/kg every 2 weeks.

This CDR3 spans 15 amino acids. The germline gives CDR1 LGHNA, CDR2 YNFKEQ. The ends were cut back, 0 bases at V and 5 bases at J, with 13 bases in the middle. Every one of the patients relapsed after autologous stem cell transplantation (brentuximab vedotin exposure was variable). Profiled with immunoSEQ multiplex PCR; TCRdb holds only in-frame clones, not every one. The table includes about 30,000 clones, 70% to 75% detected once. The sequence came from a human donor with classical Hodgkin lymphoma. The input for sequencing was peripheral blood mononuclear cells (PBMCs), taken before the second cycle of nivolumab. V usage is TRBV4-2 and J usage is TRBJ1-1, with a weak D call TRBD1 (5 bases). CDR3 nucleotides: TGTGCCAGCAGCCAAGATTGGGGCGCGGGTACTGAAGCTTTCTTT. This translates into CASSQDWGAGTEAFF.